The TCR beta chain described here comes from a study of cytomegalovirus exposure and HLA in healthy donors. Regarding the study as a whole: A later analysis showed TCR association rates differing by HLA locus, peaking at DRB1 and lowest at HLA-C. A later analysis linked more than 15,000 TCR beta sequences to HLA alleles at 0.05 false discovery rate. A later analysis, which compared TCR beta chains of equal frequency, found the HLA-associated ones more clonally expanded. TCR beta chains numbering more than 150 were designated cytomegalovirus-associated.

The CDR3 spans 15 residues. Trimming removed 4 bases from V and 4 bases from J; junction bases left unmatched: 8. CDR1 and CDR2 from the germline V gene are SSHAT and FNYEAQ (reference sequence). Primers for the PCR totalled 60 Vbeta and 13 Jbeta. Data came from immunoSEQ multiplex PCR; TCRdb stores just in-frame clones and leaves some out. The sample includes about 82,000 clones, 55% to 70% of them seen just once. Concerning this clone itself: Antigen specificity is unknown.

The sample taken for sequencing was PBMCs. The rearrangement joins TRBV7-7 to TRBJ2-5; 8 bases agree with TRBD2. The clonotype was recovered from a woman aged 35 to 49 in good health and CMV-seropositive. Here the CDR3 reads CASSSAILAGETQYF. The CDR3 coding sequence is TGTGCCAGCAGCTCCGCGATCCTAGCGGGAGAGACCCAGTACTTC. Looking up the rest from reference TRBV7-7 and TRBJ2-5 gives the full variable domain: GAGVSQSPRYKVTKRGQDVTLRCDPISSHATLYWYQQALGQGPEFLTYFNYEAQPDKSGLPSDRFSAERPEGSISTLTIQRTEQRDSAMYRCASSSAILAGETQYFGPGTRLLVL.